The 20 T cell receptor beta chains below all came from one sample that was sequenced in a study of blood T cell repertoires in COVID-19. The protocol was immunoSEQ multiplex PCR, while the TCRdb copy is restricted to in-frame clones and leaves out a portion. The repertoire consists of 430,000 or so clones, with approximately 88% occurring once and the leading ten covering approximately 1.8%. Sequencing used PBMCs or T cells enriched from blood (not recorded which). Source of these receptors: a middle-aged woman who had recovered from COVID-19.

The chain links TRBV7-2 to TRBJ2-3; no firm D call. The CDR3 extends over 13 amino acids. V was cut by 5 bases and J by 7 bases, with 13 bases left in between. Germline CDR1 and CDR2: SGHTA and FQGNSA. The CDR3 reads CASSQSYSYTQYF. CDR3 coding DNA: TGTGCCAGCAGCCAATCCTATTCGTATACGCAGTATTTT.

In its sample, this clone was seen a few times. V gene TRBV7-6 combines with J gene TRBJ1-6; D may be TRBD1 (6 bases). Trimming removed 5 bases at V and 8 bases at J, with 19 bases between. Germline V gene data show CDR1 as SGHVS and CDR2 as FNYEAQ. This CDR3 contains 16 residues. CDR3 bases: TGTGCCAGCAGCCCAGGCGGGGGCGAATTTTATTCACCCCTCCACTTT. Amino acids: CASSPGGGEFYSPLHF.

This clone appeared once. The chain recombines TRBV7-9 with TRBJ2-2; 16 nucleotides match TRBD2. CDR3 length equals 17 residues. V lost 5 bases to trimming and J lost 6 bases; unmatched junction nucleotides: 6. Per the germline V gene, CDR1 is SEHNR and CDR2 is FQNEAQ (reference sequence). As DNA, the CDR3 is TGTGCCAGCAGCGGGACTAGCGGGAGGGTTTCGGCCGGGGAGCTGTTTTTT. Its translation: CASSGTSGRVSAGELFF. The full variable domain, completed using reference TRBV7-9 and TRBJ2-2, is DTGVSQNPRHKITKRGQNVTFRCDPISEHNRLYWYRQTLGQGPEFLTYFQNEAQLEKSRLLSDRFSAERPKGSFSTLEIQRTEQGDSAMYLCASSGTSGRVSAGELFFGEGSRLTVL.

This clone showed up just once. This chain uses TRBV24-1 with TRBJ1-2; D is possibly TRBD1 (6 bases). From germline, CDR1 is KGHDR and CDR2 SFDVKD. The V end was cut by 6 bases, the J end by 3 bases, with 13 bases between. This CDR3 spans 14 amino acids. The CDR3 DNA sequence: TGTGCCACCAGTCTCTGGGCAGGGGACTATGGCTACACCTTC. This translates into CATSLWAGDYGYTF.

This rearrangement joins TRBV11-2 to TRBJ1-1; the D is unclear. The germline V and J ends were trimmed by 3 bases and 0 bases, with 11 bases remaining between them. The CDR3 is 15 residues long. Germline lookup yields CDR1 SGHAT and CDR2 FQNNGV. The CDR3 DNA reads as TGTGCCAGCAGCTTGCCGGCCAGGATGAACACTGAAGCTTTCTTT. Translated: CASSLPARMNTEAFF. The full variable domain, with the rest looked up from reference TRBV11-2 and TRBJ1-1, is EAGVAQSPRYKIIEKRQSVAFWCNPISGHATLYWYQQILGQGPKLLIQFQNNGVVDDSQLPKDRFSAERLKGVDSTLKIQPAKLEDSAVYLCASSLPARMNTEAFFGQGTRLTVV.

This chain joins TRBV7-6 and TRBJ2-7, with 11 bases identical to TRBD1. The length of the CDR3 is 15 residues. Germline V gene sequence: CDR1 SGHVS, CDR2 FNYEAQ. V dropped 1 base and J dropped 4; count of bases not matched to a gene: 3. The CDR3 coding sequence is TGTGCCAGCAGCTTAGATGGACAGGGGGCTTACGAGCAGTACTTC. Protein product: CASSLDGQGAYEQYF.

This rearrangement joins TRBV4-3 to TRBJ2-1; TRBD2 agrees at 7 bases. The V and J ends lost 0 bases and 3 bases, in that order; junction bases with no gene match: 5. Germline V gene lookup returns CDR1 LGHNA and CDR2 YSLEER. This CDR3 has 16 residues. In DNA, the CDR3 is TGCGCCAGCAGCCAAGAACGCGGGAGACTCTACAATGAGCAGTTCTTC. Translation: CASSQERGRLYNEQFF.

V and J are TRBV11-2 and TRBJ1-1; D unresolved. V lost 5 bases, J lost 5 bases, and 15 bases lay in between. Looked up from germline, CDR1 is SGHAT and CDR2 is FQNNGV. The CDR3 has 14 residues. The CDR3 spells CASSTWGGWTEAFF. The DNA of the CDR3 is TGTGCCAGCAGCACCTGGGGAGGTTGGACTGAAGCTTTCTTT.

The count of this clone is one. The chain has TRBV19 and TRBJ2-1; no definite D call. Germline V CDR1 and CDR2: LNHDA, SQIVND (reference sequence). Deletions cut 5 bases from V and 2 bases from J, with 10 bases between. The CDR3 runs 14 residues. The CDR3 protein is CASSVRITYNEQFF. The CDR3 coding sequence is TGTGCCAGTAGTGTGCGGATTACCTACAATGAGCAGTTCTTC.

The V call is TRBV6-5, the J call TRBJ1-2; TRBD1 matches at 8 bases. V lost 4 bases, J lost 4 bases, and 11 bases stayed unmatched. The CDR3 has 16 residues. The V gene's germline CDR1 is MNHEY and CDR2 SVGAGI. CDR3 sequence (DNA): TGTGCCAGCAGTTCCCGATCAGGGGGCGGAAGCTATGGCTACACCTTC. It encodes CASSSRSGGGSYGYTF.

This rearrangement joins TRBV11-3 to TRBJ1-5; weak D call: TRBD1 (5 bases). Between the trimmed V and J ends, which lost 4 bases and 3 bases, there was a span of 7 bases. The germline CDR1 and CDR2 sequences are SGHNT and YENEEA. The CDR3 is 13 amino acids. Here the CDR3 DNA reads TGTGCCAGCAGCTCAGGGATCAATCAGCCCCAGCATTTT. This sequence encodes CASSSGINQPQHF.

The gene calls are TRBV7-9 and TRBJ2-7; TRBD2 agrees at 7 bases. Germline assignment: CDR1 SEHNR and CDR2 FQNEAQ (reference sequence). Unmatched junction bases numbered 9, after V lost 5 bases and J lost 5 bases. This CDR3 is 14 amino acids long. DNA of the CDR3: TGTGCCAGCAGCACCGGGGGGTGGTATAACGAGCAGTACTTC. This translates into CASSTGGWYNEQYF.

This clone appeared a few times. This chain connects TRBV19 to TRBJ2-7; TRBD2 might be the D (5 bases). The germline V and J ends were trimmed by 5 bases and 0 bases, with 11 bases remaining between them. Germline V gene lookup returns CDR1 LNHDA and CDR2 SQIVND (reference sequence). CDR3 length: 14 amino acids. The CDR3 spells CASSLDFTSYEQYF. In nucleotides, the CDR3 is TGTGCCAGTAGTTTGGACTTTACCTCCTACGAGCAGTACTTC.

The chain employs TRBV28 and TRBJ2-1, with 14 bases aligning to TRBD2. In germline, CDR1 is MDHEN, CDR2 SYDVKM. This CDR3 contains 19 residues. J lost 2 bases, V lost 6 bases, and 12 bases had no gene match. As DNA, the CDR3 is TGTGCCAGCAGCCCTTCCGGGACTAGCGGGAGAATACCCTACAATGAGCAGTTCTTC. Its protein product is CASSPSGTSGRIPYNEQFF.

The chain recombines TRBV7-8 with TRBJ2-1; 7 bases are shared with TRBD2. The germline V gene has CDR1 SGHVS and CDR2 FQNEAQ. The CDR3 extends over 16 amino acids. V gave up 4 bases and J gave up 0 bases; unmatched junction bases: 6. The CDR3 sequence is CASSWPRGSSYNEQFF. The CDR3 DNA sequence: TGTGCCAGCAGCTGGCCCCGCGGGAGCTCCTACAATGAGCAGTTCTTC.

The chain's CDR3 is CATGDRGFAGELFF. The DNA for the CDR3 is TGTGCCACCGGAGACAGGGGTTTTGCCGGGGAGCTGTTTTTT. This chain connects TRBV10-3 to TRBJ2-2, with TRBD1 matching 8 bases. The CDR3 length is 14 residues. Germline V gene lookup returns CDR1 ENHRY and CDR2 SYGVKD. V dropped 10 bases and J dropped 6; count of bases not matched to a gene: 10.

This clone was recorded once. The V and J genes are TRBV19 and TRBJ2-7, with D perhaps TRBD2 (6 bases). The CDR3 is made up of 14 amino acids. Between the trimmed V and J ends, which lost 1 base and 2 bases, there was a span of 9 bases. CDR1 is LNHDA and CDR2 is SQIVND in the germline V gene (reference sequence). The CDR3 spells CASSIGSGTYEQYF. The CDR3 DNA reads TGTGCCAGTAGTATAGGTAGCGGTACCTACGAGCAGTACTTC.

This clone was picked up one time. The chain recombines TRBV9 with TRBJ2-1, with D tentatively TRBD1 (7 bases). Per the germline V gene, CDR1 is SGDLS and CDR2 is YYNGEE. This CDR3 spans 15 amino acids. V was trimmed by 0 bases and J by 5 bases, leaving 12 bases between them. CDR3: CASSVGPRGDNEQFF. The CDR3 region has the DNA TGTGCCAGCAGCGTAGGCCCCAGGGGGGACAATGAGCAGTTCTTC.

The chain combines TRBV19 with TRBJ2-7; 7 nucleotides agree with TRBD2. The CDR3 runs to 16 residues. Germline V lookup: CDR1 LNHDA, CDR2 SQIVND (reference sequence). V was pared by 2 bases and J by 5 bases, with 12 bases of the junction left unmatched. CDR3 sequence (DNA): TGTGCCAGTAGTATACTTCGCGACGGGAGGAGAAACGAGCAGTACTTC. Its protein is CASSILRDGRRNEQYF.

This clone was detected once. This chain joins TRBV2 and TRBJ1-4, with TRBD1 matching 10 bases. The germline V gene encodes CDR1 SNHLY and CDR2 FYNNEI. CDR3 length: 15 amino acids. Trimming removed 7 bases from V and 6 bases from J; junction bases left unmatched: 8. CDR3 amino acids: CASTRQGARDEKLFF. CDR3 in DNA: TGTGCCAGCACCCGACAGGGGGCTCGGGATGAAAAACTGTTTTTT.